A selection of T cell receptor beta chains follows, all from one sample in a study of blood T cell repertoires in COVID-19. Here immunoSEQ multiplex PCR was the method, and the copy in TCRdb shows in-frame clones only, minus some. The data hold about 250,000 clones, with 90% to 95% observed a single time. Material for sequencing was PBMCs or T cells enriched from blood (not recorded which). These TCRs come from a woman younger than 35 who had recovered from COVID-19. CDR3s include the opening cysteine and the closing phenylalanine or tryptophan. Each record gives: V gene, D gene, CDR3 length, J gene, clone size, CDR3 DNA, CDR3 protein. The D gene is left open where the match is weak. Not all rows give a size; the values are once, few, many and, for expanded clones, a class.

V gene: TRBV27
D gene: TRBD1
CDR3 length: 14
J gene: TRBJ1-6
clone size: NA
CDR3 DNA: TGTGCCAGCAGTACCGACAGGGGTAATTCACCCCTCCACTTT
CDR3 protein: CASSTDRGNSPLHF

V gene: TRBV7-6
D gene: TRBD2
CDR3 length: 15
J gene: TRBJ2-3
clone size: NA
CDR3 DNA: TGTGCCAGCAGTCCTAGCGGCTCTGGCACAGATACGCAGTATTTT
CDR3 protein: CASSPSGSGTDTQYF

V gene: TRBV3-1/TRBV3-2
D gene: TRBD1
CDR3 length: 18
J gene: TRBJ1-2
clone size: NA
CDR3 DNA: TGTGCCAGCAGCCAATTTCATTTATCGAACGCAGGGGGGAAGGGCTACACCTTC
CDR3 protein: CASSQFHLSNAGGKGYTF

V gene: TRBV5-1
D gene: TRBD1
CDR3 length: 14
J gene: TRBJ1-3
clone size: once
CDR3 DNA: TGCGCCAGCAGCCCGACAGGGTTGGGAAACACCATATATTTT
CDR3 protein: CASSPTGLGNTIYF

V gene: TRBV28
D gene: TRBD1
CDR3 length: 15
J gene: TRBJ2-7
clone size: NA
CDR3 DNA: TGTGCCAGCAGTGGCGACAGGGTGGTCTACTACGAGCAGTACTTC
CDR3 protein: CASSGDRVVYYEQYF

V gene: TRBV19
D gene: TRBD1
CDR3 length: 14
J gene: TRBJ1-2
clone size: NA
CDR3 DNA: TGTGCCAGTAACTCCGGGACAGCCCTCTATGGCTACACCTTC
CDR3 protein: CASNSGTALYGYTF

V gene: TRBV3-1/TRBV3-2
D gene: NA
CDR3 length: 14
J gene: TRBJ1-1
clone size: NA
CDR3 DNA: TGTGCCAGCAACCGCCGGGGGGGAATCGCTGAAGCTTTCTTT
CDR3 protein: CASNRRGGIAEAFF

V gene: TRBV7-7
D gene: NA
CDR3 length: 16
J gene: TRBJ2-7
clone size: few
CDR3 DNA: TGTGCTAGCAGCTTAGTGGGGGGAGAGCCCCTCTACGAGCAGTACTTC
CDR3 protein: CASSLVGGEPLYEQYF

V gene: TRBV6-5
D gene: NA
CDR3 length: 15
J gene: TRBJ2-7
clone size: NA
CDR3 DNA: TGTGCCAGCAAGAATGGGCAGTCCTTGTCCTACGAGCAGTACTTC
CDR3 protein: CASKNGQSLSYEQYF

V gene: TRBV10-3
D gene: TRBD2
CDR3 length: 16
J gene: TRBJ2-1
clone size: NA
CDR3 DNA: TGTGCCATCAGTGAGGAACCGGGACTAGCCGGCAATGAGCAGTTCTTC
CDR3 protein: CAISEEPGLAGNEQFF

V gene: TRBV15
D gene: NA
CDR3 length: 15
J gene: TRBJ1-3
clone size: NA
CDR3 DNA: TGTGCCACCAGCAGAGGCGCTACTAGCGGGTACACCATATATTTT
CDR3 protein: CATSRGATSGYTIYF

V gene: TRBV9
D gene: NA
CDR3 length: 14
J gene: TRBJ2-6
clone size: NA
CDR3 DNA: TGTGCCAGCAGCGTAGAGCCTGGGGCCAACGTCCTGACTTTC
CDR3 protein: CASSVEPGANVLTF

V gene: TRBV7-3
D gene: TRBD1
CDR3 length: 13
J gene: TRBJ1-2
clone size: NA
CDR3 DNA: TGTGCCAGCAGCTTAGCCCCGGGACAGGGTTACAACTTC
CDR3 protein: CASSLAPGQGYNF

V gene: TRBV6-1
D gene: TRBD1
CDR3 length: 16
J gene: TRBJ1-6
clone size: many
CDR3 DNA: TGTGCCAGCAGTGAAGCCCCGGGACAGGAGAATTCACCCCTCCACTTT
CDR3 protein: CASSEAPGQENSPLHF

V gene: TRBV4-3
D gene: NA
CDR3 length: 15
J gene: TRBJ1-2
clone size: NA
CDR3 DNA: TGCGCCAGCAGCCAAGTACCGCTCAGCTCAGGCGGCTACACCTTC
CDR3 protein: CASSQVPLSSGGYTF

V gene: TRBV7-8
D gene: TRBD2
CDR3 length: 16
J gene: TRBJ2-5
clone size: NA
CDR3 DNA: TGTGCCAGCAGCTTAGGCCTAGCGGGGGGCCAAGAGACCCAGTACTTC
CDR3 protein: CASSLGLAGGQETQYF

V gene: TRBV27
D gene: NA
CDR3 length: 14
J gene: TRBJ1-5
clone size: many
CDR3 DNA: TGTGCCAGCAGTTTAGGGCAGGGAACTCAGCCCCAGCATTTT
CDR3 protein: CASSLGQGTQPQHF

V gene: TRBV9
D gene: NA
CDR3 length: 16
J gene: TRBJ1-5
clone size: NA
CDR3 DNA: TGTGCCAGCATCCGTAGGGGGAGCGATGGCAATCAGCCCCAGCATTTT
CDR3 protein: CASIRRGSDGNQPQHF

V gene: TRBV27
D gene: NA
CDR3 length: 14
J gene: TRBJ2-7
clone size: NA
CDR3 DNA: TGTGCCAGCAGGGCGCAGGGGCCCTCGGACGAGCAGTACTTC
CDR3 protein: CASRAQGPSDEQYF

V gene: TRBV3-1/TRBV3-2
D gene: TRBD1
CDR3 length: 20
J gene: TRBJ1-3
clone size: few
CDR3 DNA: TGTGCCAGCAGCCAAGACCCCGTAATAATAACAGGGACAGGGGGAAACACCATATATTTT
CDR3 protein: CASSQDPVIITGTGGNTIYF

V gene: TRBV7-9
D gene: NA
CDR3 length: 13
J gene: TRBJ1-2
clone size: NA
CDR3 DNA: TGTGCCAGCAGCTTAGTTGGGCCGGATGGCTACACCTTC
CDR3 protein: CASSLVGPDGYTF

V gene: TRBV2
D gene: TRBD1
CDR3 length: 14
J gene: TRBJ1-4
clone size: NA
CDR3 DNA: TGTGCCAGCAGTTGGACAGGGCCCAATGAAAAACTGTTTTTT
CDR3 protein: CASSWTGPNEKLFF